This T cell receptor beta chain was profiled in a study of OX40 agonist ivuxolimab in advanced cancers. Study-wide context: Ivuxolimab, an agonist antibody against OX40 (CD134), was given to patients. Patients got intravenous ivuxolimab at 0.01 to 10 mg/kg every 2 weeks.

Profiling relied on immunoSEQ multiplex PCR, and the TCRdb table lists in-frame clones only, not all of them. This sample carries 30,000 to 45,000 clones, about four fifths of them seen once, and the ten largest clones take approximately 9.8%. CDR1 SNHLY and CDR2 FYNNEI come from the germline V gene. The CDR3 is made up of 14 amino acids. With 2 bases removed from V and 7 bases from J, the gap between germline ends came to 11 bases. This TCR came from an adult with an advanced solid tumor such as melanoma, head and neck, liver or kidney cancer. The chain is built from TRBV2 and TRBJ1-4; maybe TRBD1 (5 bases). Sequencing used CD4+ or CD8+ T cells sorted from blood, obtained in a trial of the OX40 agonist ivuxolimab. CDR3 residues: CASSEQGQVEKLFF. The CDR3 region has the DNA TGTGCCAGCAGTGAACAGGGCCAGGTTGAAAAACTGTTTTTT.